This T cell receptor (beta chain) derives from a study of breast tumors, draining lymph nodes, adjacent tissues. Axillary draining lymph nodes of breast cancer patients supplied the node samples. This clonotype has at least ten counts. Its antigen is unidentified. Each CDR3 protein is one row after TCRdb ran MiXCR on the multiplex PCR reads. The table has 250,000 or so distinct CDR3 sequences, over 30% seen once. Looked up from germline, CDR1 is MNHNS and CDR2 is SASEGT. The V end lost 4 bases, the J end lost 4 bases, and 12 bases lay between the germline ends. The CDR3 has 14 residues. Findings and limits, study-wide: Compared with basal-like, luminal-like tumors shared significantly more repertoire with nontumor tissue.

This TCR was sampled from a female donor with breast cancer. Some clones in this sample may be carry-over from other donors' samples. The sample was axillary lymph node tissue. The chain couples TRBV6-1 to TRBJ2-3, with D unclear. Here the CDR3 reads CASSGSWGSDTQYF. DNA for the CDR3: TGTGCCAGCAGTGGGAGTTGGGGATCAGATACGCAGTATTTT.